What follows are 18 T cell receptor beta chains derived from one specimen sequenced in a study of shared clonotypes between healthy human individuals. CD45RO negativity and positive selection for CCR7 defined naive CD8 cells, a population that excluded terminally differentiated effector memory CD45RA+ cells. TCRdb's copy holds only in-frame clones and misses some; the assay was immunoSEQ multiplex PCR. The table includes around 2,000,000 clones, around 96% detected once. The sequenced sample was naive CD8+ T cells sorted from blood. Receptors originate from a man aged 18 to 35 in good health.

Notes on this clone: This CDR3 is also generated by other DNA sequences in the sample. V usage is TRBV27 and J usage is TRBJ2-1; unclear D gene. Germline V CDR1 and CDR2: MNHEY, SMNVEV (reference sequence). Between the trimmed V and J ends, which lost 0 bases and 3 bases, there was a span of 6 bases. CDR3 length equals 14 residues. Here the CDR3 DNA reads TGTGCCAGCAGTTTATCTGGCAGCTACAATGAGCAGTTCTTC. Its translation: CASSLSGSYNEQFF.

This chain uses TRBV5-1 with TRBJ2-3; 12 bases are a match to TRBD1. The CDR3 runs to 14 residues. With V trimmed by 2 bases and J by 7 bases, 2 bases remained unmatched. Germline V gene lookup returns CDR1 SGHRS and CDR2 YFSETQ. CDR3 residues: CASSFGTGGYTQYF. The CDR3 nucleotides read TGCGCCAGCAGCTTTGGGACAGGGGGCTATACGCAGTATTTT.

The chain carries TRBV5-3 and TRBJ1-2; 7 bases match TRBD1. TRBV5-3 is labeled an ORF, and its function is uncertain. CDR3 length: 15 amino acids. The junction had 9 bases not matched to a gene; V was cut back by 4 bases and J by 3 bases. In DNA form, the CDR3 reads TGTGCCAGAAGCGAGCCGGGACAGCGTCACTATGGCTACACCTTC. Protein: CARSEPGQRHYGYTF.

The count of this clone is one. This chain links TRBV27 with TRBJ1-5, with a weak D call TRBD1 (5 bases). Per the germline V gene, CDR1 is MNHEY and CDR2 is SMNVEV (reference sequence). The CDR3 length is 16 residues. V lost 1 base and J 0 bases, leaving 10 bases between the germline ends. The CDR3 loop reads CASSLWGSYSNQPQHF. CDR3 bases: TGTGCCAGCAGTTTATGGGGCAGTTATAGCAATCAGCCCCAGCATTTT.

The chain couples TRBV29-1 to TRBJ2-7; 9 bases map to TRBD1. Germline V lookup: CDR1 SQVTM, CDR2 ANQGSEA. J lost 4 bases, V lost 4 bases, and 5 bases had no gene match. The length of the CDR3 is 13 residues. Written as DNA, the CDR3 is TGCAGCGTTGCTACAGGGGGCGGGTACGAGCAGTACTTC. It yields the protein CSVATGGGYEQYF.

This chain uses TRBV5-4 with TRBJ1-1, with 8 positions matching TRBD1. V trimming: 7 bases; J trimming: 8 bases; junction bases outside the gene matches: 4. Germline V gene data show CDR1 as SGHNT and CDR2 as YYREEE (reference sequence). The CDR3 runs to 11 residues. This CDR3 reads CASDWTGEAFF. The DNA for the CDR3 is TGTGCCAGCGATTGGACAGGGGAAGCTTTCTTT.

V is TRBV6-5 and J is TRBJ2-7; the match to TRBD2 covers 12 bases. Germline loops: CDR1 MNHEY, CDR2 SVGAGI. The CDR3 has 15 amino acids. V lost 5 bases and J lost 4; bases outside the gene matches: 6. The CDR3 region has the DNA TGTGCCAGCAGTACGACTAGCGGGAGCTTTTACGAGCAGTACTTC. Protein sequence: CASSTTSGSFYEQYF.

The V call is TRBV7-8, the J call TRBJ2-3; D remains ambiguous. The germline V gene encodes CDR1 SGHVS and CDR2 FQNEAQ. The CDR3 length is 14 residues. V was trimmed by 5 bases and J by 8 bases, leaving 17 bases between them. As DNA, the CDR3 is TGTGCCAGCAGCCCGCCCGCGCCCCACAGTACGCAGTATTTT. This sequence encodes CASSPPAPHSTQYF.

The V gene is TRBV4-1, the J gene TRBJ2-7; weak D call: TRBD1 (6 bases). V was cut by 5 bases and J by 2 bases, with 13 bases left in between. The CDR3 consists of 14 residues. The germline V gene encodes CDR1 MGHRA and CDR2 YSYEKL. The CDR3 is CASSSETGTYEQYF. CDR3 coding DNA: TGCGCCAGCAGCTCAGAGACAGGTACCTACGAGCAGTACTTC.

The chain couples TRBV27 to TRBJ1-2; a weak D match, TRBD1 (6 bases). Trimming took 6 bases from V and 1 from J, leaving 12 bases between them. Germline V gives CDR1 MNHEY, CDR2 SMNVEV (reference sequence). The CDR3 is 14 amino acids. CDR3 amino acids: CASRLGGDNYGYTF. DNA for the CDR3: TGTGCCAGCAGACTAGGGGGGGATAACTATGGCTACACCTTC.

The J gene is TRBJ2-5, the V gene TRBV27; 13 nucleotides align to TRBD2. With 2 bases clipped from V and 2 bases from J, the junction kept 5 bases outside the gene matches. The CDR3 is 17 residues long. Germline V gene sequence: CDR1 MNHEY, CDR2 SMNVEV (reference sequence). The CDR3 coding sequence is TGTGCCAGCAGTTTAGGGGTGACTAGCGGGGGGCAAGAGACCCAGTACTTC. Protein: CASSLGVTSGGQETQYF.

The chain combines TRBV5-8 with TRBJ2-5; D is unresolved. Germline loops: CDR1 SGHTS, CDR2 YDEGEE. The V end was cut by 2 bases, the J end by 2 bases, with 10 bases between. The CDR3 loop spans 14 amino acids. CDR3 residues: CASSFWADQETQYF. The CDR3 nucleotides read TGTGCCAGCAGCTTTTGGGCAGATCAAGAGACCCAGTACTTC.

The rearrangement uses TRBV28 and TRBJ2-3; no clear D. The CDR3 covers 15 residues. CDR1 is MDHEN and CDR2 is SYDVKM in the germline V gene. V shed 0 bases and J shed 1 base, with 8 bases lying between them. In DNA form, the CDR3 reads TGTGCCAGCAGTTTATGGGGTGAGCGCACAGATACGCAGTATTTT. Translated, it gives CASSLWGERTDTQYF. The whole variable domain, remainder taken from reference TRBV28 and TRBJ2-3, is DVKVTQSSRYLVKRTGEKVFLECVQDMDHENMFWYRQDPGLGLRLIYFSYDVKMKEKGDIPEGYSVSREKKERFSLILESASTNQTSMYLCASSLWGERTDTQYFGPGTRLTVL.

The CDR3 reads CASSPIMTAYEQYF. In DNA, the CDR3 is TGTGCCAGCAGTCCAATAATGACAGCCTACGAGCAGTACTTC. The chain uses TRBV27 and TRBJ2-7; possible D gene TRBD1, 5 bases. The CDR3 has 14 amino acids. The V end lost 5 bases, the J end lost 2 bases, and 13 bases lay between the germline ends. CDR1 and CDR2 (germline): MNHEY, SMNVEV (reference sequence).

This CDR3 is CASSQEGSPQGRNTEAFF. CDR3 nucleotide sequence: TGCGCCAGCAGCCAAGAAGGAAGCCCCCAGGGACGGAACACTGAAGCTTTCTTT. The rearrangement links TRBV4-1 to TRBJ1-1, with a weak D call TRBD1 (5 bases). The V end was cut by 0 bases, the J end by 1 base, with 18 bases between. The germline V gene encodes CDR1 MGHRA and CDR2 YSYEKL. This CDR3 contains 18 residues.

The chain couples TRBV5-4 to TRBJ2-7; either TRBD1 or TRBD2 may supply D (5 bases each). This CDR3 comprises 14 residues. Germline values: CDR1 SGHNT, CDR2 YYREEE (reference sequence). V gave up 0 bases and J gave up 7 bases, with 14 bases separating them. The CDR3 protein is CASSLGLGVREQYF. The CDR3 nucleotides read TGTGCCAGCAGCTTGGGGCTGGGGGTGAGGGAGCAGTACTTC.

The gene calls are TRBV19 and TRBJ2-3; D is unresolved. This CDR3 region has 15 residues. V lost 2 bases, J lost 0 bases, and 9 bases lay in between. The germline CDR1 and CDR2 sequences are LNHDA and SQIVND (reference sequence). The CDR3 protein is CASSISASSTDTQYF. CDR3 nucleotide sequence: TGTGCCAGTAGTATAAGCGCTTCTAGCACAGATACGCAGTATTTT.

The chain combines TRBV6-5 with TRBJ2-7; 10 bases match TRBD1. The CDR3 length is 15 residues. From germline, CDR1 is MNHEY and CDR2 SVGAGI. Trimming at V came to 4 bases and at J to 3 bases, leaving 6 bases not matched to a gene. The DNA of the CDR3 is TGTGCCAGCAGTTTCCCCGGGACAGGGGTCTACGAGCAGTACTTC. It translates to CASSFPGTGVYEQYF.